This T cell receptor (beta chain) was documented in a study of cytomegalovirus exposure and HLA in healthy donors. There are 13 residues in the CDR3. The V end lost 5 bases, the J end lost 5 bases, and 12 bases lay between the germline ends. Germline V gives CDR1 SGHAT, CDR2 FQNNGV. Here immunoSEQ multiplex PCR was the method, and the copy in TCRdb shows in-frame clones only, minus some. This table has approximately 120,000 clones, about 91% appearing once. Turning to this clone: Its antigen is not known.

Findings and caveats of the study: Reported results showed that the classifier diagnosed cytomegalovirus status with high specificity and sensitivity. The study recorded about 150 TCR beta chains that were cytomegalovirus-associated. Most TCR sequences proved rare, with some public TCRs found in many donors.

The sequenced sample was PBMCs. The rearrangement joins TRBV11-2 to TRBJ1-1, with D perhaps matching TRBD1 (6 bases). The TCR was taken from a woman aged 18 to 35 in good health and CMV-seronegative. CDR3 sequence (DNA): TGTGCCAGCAGCCCCACCCAGGGGACTGAAGCTTTCTTT. Amino acids: CASSPTQGTEAFF.